Each of the 19 T cell receptor beta chains below was sequenced from the same sample in a study of OX40 agonist ivuxolimab in advanced cancers. Using immunoSEQ multiplex PCR, the repertoire was profiled, and TCRdb retains in-frame clones only, with some absent. This table holds tens of thousands of clones, approximately 81% found once. The sample consisted of CD4+ or CD8+ T cells sorted from blood, taken in a trial of the OX40 agonist ivuxolimab. The source is an adult with an advanced solid tumor such as melanoma, head and neck, liver or kidney cancer.

J is TRBJ2-2 and V is TRBV28; unclear D gene. The germline V and J ends were trimmed by 7 bases and 1 base, with 7 bases remaining between them. Germline V lookup: CDR1 MDHEN, CDR2 SYDVKM. The CDR3 has 13 residues. The CDR3 protein is CASTEVNTGELFF. The CDR3 nucleotides read TGTGCCAGCACCGAGGTGAACACCGGGGAGCTGTTTTTT.

Points on this clone: The same CDR3 arises from other DNA sequences in this sample as well. The V call is TRBV28, the J call TRBJ2-7, with a tentative D call TRBD1 (5 bases). The CDR3 totals 12 residues. The germline V gene has CDR1 MDHEN and CDR2 SYDVKM. Trimming took 3 bases from V and 4 from J, leaving 7 bases between them. CDR3 amino acids: CASSLGLYEQYF. The CDR3 coding sequence is TGTGCCAGCAGTTTGGGGCTTTACGAGCAGTACTTC.

V is TRBV29-1 and J is TRBJ2-7; D not resolved. The V end was cut by 7 bases, the J end by 0 bases, with 13 bases between. This CDR3 has 13 residues. Germline assignment: CDR1 SQVTM and CDR2 ANQGSEA. CDR3 in DNA: TGCAGCGCCCGACGGTGGGGCTCCTACGAGCAGTACTTC. This sequence encodes CSARRWGSYEQYF.

This chain joins TRBV7-9 and TRBJ2-3, with D tentatively TRBD1 (7 bases). Per germline, CDR1 SEHNR and CDR2 FQNEAQ (reference sequence). The CDR3 consists of 17 residues. The CDR3 reads CADQPRDSRELADTQYF. The DNA of the CDR3 is TGTGCTGATCAACCCCGGGACAGCCGAGAGCTAGCGGATACGCAGTATTTT.

This rearrangement joins TRBV5-4 to TRBJ2-1; possibly TRBD1 or TRBD2 for D (5 bases each). With 0 bases removed from V and 4 bases from J, the gap between germline ends came to 11 bases. The CDR3 has 15 residues. CDR1 and CDR2 from the germline V gene are SGHNT and YYREEE (reference sequence). Here the CDR3 DNA reads TGTGCCAGCAGCTTGGGAGGGCAGGGATACAATGAGCAGTTCTTC. It yields the protein CASSLGGQGYNEQFF.

The rearrangement joins TRBV29-1 to TRBJ2-7; unclear D gene. The V gene lost 5 bases and the J gene lost 5 bases, with 13 bases spanning the gap. CDR3 length equals 12 residues. CDR1 and CDR2 from the germline V gene are SQVTM and ANQGSEA. The CDR3 DNA reads as TGCAGCGTTCTTCTCAGTTACCACGAGCAGTACTTC. Translation: CSVLLSYHEQYF.

V and J are TRBV4-3 and TRBJ2-1, with 7 bases fitting TRBD1. This CDR3 contains 13 residues. After removal of 2 bases from V and 8 bases from J, the junction contained 3 bases not matched to a gene. Germline V CDR1 and CDR2: LGHNA, YSLEER. This CDR3 is CASSQRTGDEQFF. The CDR3 DNA sequence: TGCGCCAGCAGCCAACGTACAGGGGATGAGCAGTTCTTC.

V and J are TRBV27 and TRBJ1-2, with D perhaps matching TRBD1 (5 bases). CDR1 is MNHEY, CDR2 SMNVEV, per germline (reference sequence). This CDR3 has 13 amino acids. V lost 2 bases and J 8 bases, leaving 12 bases between the germline ends. CDR3 nucleotides: TGTGCCAGCAGTTTAGGGCAGGGAGGGGGCTACACCTTC. It codes for CASSLGQGGGYTF.

V is TRBV7-2 and J is TRBJ1-5; TRBD1 agrees at 9 bases. V shed 5 bases, J shed 1 base, and the junction held 9 bases outside the gene matches. From germline, CDR1 is SGHTA and CDR2 FQGNSA. There are 17 residues in the CDR3. CDR3 coding DNA: TGTGCCAGCAGCAACGACAGGGGGTTGATGAGCAATCAGCCCCAGCATTTT. It translates to CASSNDRGLMSNQPQHF.

The chain employs TRBV14 and TRBJ1-6; TRBD1 might be the D (6 bases). Per germline, CDR1 SGHDN and CDR2 FVKESK. This CDR3 has 15 residues. The V and J ends lost 8 bases and 7 bases respectively, with 18 bases between them. The CDR3 here is CASSGAARGNSPLHF. The CDR3 DNA follows: TGTGCCAGCTCTGGGGCCGCCAGGGGCAATTCACCCCTCCACTTT.

This clone was recorded only once. The rearrangement joins TRBV30 to TRBJ1-2; no definite D call. The germline gives CDR1 GTSNPN, CDR2 SVGIG (reference sequence). The V end lost 1 base, the J end lost 7 bases, and 7 bases lay between the germline ends. The CDR3 sequence is 11 residues long. Written as DNA, the CDR3 is TGTGCCTGGAGTGATTGGGCTGGCTACACCTTC. It is translated as CAWSDWAGYTF.

This chain links TRBV5-1 with TRBJ2-5; TRBD2 matches 13 bases. The ends lost 3 bases at V and 5 bases at J; junction bases unmatched: 4. CDR3 size: 15 residues. Germline V lookup: CDR1 SGHRS, CDR2 YFSETQ. CDR3 loop: CASSSGLAGKETQYF. DNA of the CDR3: TGCGCCAGCAGCTCGGGACTAGCGGGAAAGGAGACCCAGTACTTC.

V gene TRBV7-3 combines with J gene TRBJ2-5; D is ambiguous. V gave up 5 bases and J gave up 4 bases, with 11 bases separating them. Per the germline V gene, CDR1 is SGHTA and CDR2 is FQGTGA. This CDR3 has 13 amino acids. The CDR3 loop reads CASSPGKGETQYF. The DNA of the CDR3 is TGTGCCAGCAGCCCAGGCAAGGGAGAGACCCAGTACTTC.

V is TRBV7-2 and J is TRBJ2-3; the match to TRBD1 covers 10 bases. CDR3 length: 16 residues. Trimming took 3 bases from V and 2 from J; bases not matched to a gene: 5. Germline lookup yields CDR1 SGHTA and CDR2 FQGNSA. The CDR3 loop is CASSLGTGVPTDTQYF. CDR3 nucleotides: TGTGCCAGCAGCTTGGGGACAGGGGTCCCCACAGATACGCAGTATTTT.

On this clone itself: Different DNA sequences within this sample yield the same CDR3. The chain has TRBV19 and TRBJ2-1; D might be TRBD1 (6 bases). V gave up 4 bases and J gave up 5 bases, with 9 bases separating them. Germline V gene lookup returns CDR1 LNHDA and CDR2 SQIVND (reference sequence). The CDR3 contains 13 residues. The CDR3 nucleotides read TGTGCCAGTAGTAGGAACAGGGACAATGAGCAGTTCTTC. This gives the protein CASSRNRDNEQFF.

In its sample, this clone was seen a few times. This chain connects TRBV28 to TRBJ1-5; 7 bases are shared with TRBD1. The CDR3 has 15 residues. V trimming: 3 bases; J trimming: 6 bases; junction bases outside the gene matches: 8. Germline V gene sequence: CDR1 MDHEN, CDR2 SYDVKM. This CDR3 reads CASSLPLGGSQPQHF. The DNA for the CDR3 is TGTGCCAGCAGTTTGCCCTTAGGGGGCTCTCAGCCCCAGCATTTT.

This clone appeared once. The chain couples TRBV10-2 to TRBJ1-4; no reliable D call. The CDR3 runs 13 residues. Germline V gene lookup returns CDR1 WSHSY and CDR2 SAAADI. The ends were cut back, 0 bases at V and 8 bases at J, with 7 bases in the middle. CDR3 DNA sequence: TGCGCCAGCAGTGAGTCGACTCTAGAAAAACTGTTTTTT. It yields the protein CASSESTLEKLFF.

This chain uses TRBV29-1 with TRBJ2-2; no firm D call. The CDR3 contains 14 residues. The V gene lost 1 base and the J gene lost 1 base, with 7 bases spanning the gap. Germline CDR1 is SQVTM and CDR2 is ANQGSEA. This chain's CDR3 is CSVEVRVNTGELFF. The CDR3 DNA is TGCAGCGTTGAAGTAAGGGTGAACACCGGGGAGCTGTTTTTT.

The chain carries TRBV27 and TRBJ1-2; the D gene is possibly TRBD1 (6 bases). This CDR3 is 13 amino acids long. The V gene's germline CDR1 is MNHEY and CDR2 SMNVEV (reference sequence). V lost 6 bases and J lost 2, with 10 bases in between. CDR3 amino acids: CASRDSANYGYTF. The CDR3, as DNA: TGTGCCAGCAGGGACAGCGCGAACTATGGCTACACCTTC.